This TCR beta chain emerged from a study of T-cell reconstitution after alpha-beta-depleted transplantation in children. This sample's TCRbeta library carried unique molecular identifier barcodes. TCRdb passed the PCR reads through MiXCR, listing each CDR3 protein once. The sample has over 550,000 distinct CDR3 sequences, about 10% seen once. Germline CDR1 is SQVTM and CDR2 is ANQGSEA. J gave up 6 bases and V 4 bases, and 8 bases lay outside the gene matches. The CDR3 has 13 residues. There are many counts of this clonotype. This TCR was sampled from a human donor who donated a stem cell graft to a child with acute myeloid leukemia. The J gene is TRBJ1-2, the V gene TRBV29-1, with 7 bases lining up with TRBD1. The sample was PBMCs from the stem cell graft donor, taken from the stem cell graft. The CDR3 protein is CSVGETGIHGYTF. CDR3 nucleotides: TGCAGCGTTGGCGAGACAGGGATTCATGGCTACACCTTC. Together with reference TRBV29-1 and TRBJ1-2, the CDR3 gives the full variable domain: SAVISQKPSRDICQRGTSLTIQCQVDSQVTMMFWYRQQPGQSLTLIATANQGSEATYESGFVIDKFPISRPNLTFSTLTVSNMSPEDSSIYLCSVGETGIHGYTFGSGTRLTVV.